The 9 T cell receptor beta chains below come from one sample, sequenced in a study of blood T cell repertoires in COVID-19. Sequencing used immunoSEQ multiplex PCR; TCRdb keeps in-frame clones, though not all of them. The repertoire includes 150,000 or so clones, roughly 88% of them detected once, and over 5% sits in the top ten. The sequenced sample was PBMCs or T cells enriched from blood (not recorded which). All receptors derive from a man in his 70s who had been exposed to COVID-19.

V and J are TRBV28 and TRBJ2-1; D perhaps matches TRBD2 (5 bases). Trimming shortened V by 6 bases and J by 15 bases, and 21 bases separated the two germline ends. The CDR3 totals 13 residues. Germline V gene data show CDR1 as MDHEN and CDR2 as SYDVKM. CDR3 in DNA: TGTGCCAGCAGGACCTGGACGACGGCCCGGGGGTTCTTC. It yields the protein CASRTWTTARGFF. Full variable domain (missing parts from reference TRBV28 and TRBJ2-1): DVKVTQSSRYLVKRTGEKVFLECVQDMDHENMFWYRQDPGLGLRLIYFSYDVKMKEKGDIPEGYSVSREKKERFSLILESASTNQTSMYLCASRTWTTARGFFGPGTRLTVL.

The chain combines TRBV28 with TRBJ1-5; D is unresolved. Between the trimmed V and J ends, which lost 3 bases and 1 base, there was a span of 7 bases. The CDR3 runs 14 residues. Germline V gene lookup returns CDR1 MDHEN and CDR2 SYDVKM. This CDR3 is CASSFGGSNQPQHF. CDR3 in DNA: TGTGCCAGCAGTTTTGGAGGAAGCAATCAGCCCCAGCATTTT.

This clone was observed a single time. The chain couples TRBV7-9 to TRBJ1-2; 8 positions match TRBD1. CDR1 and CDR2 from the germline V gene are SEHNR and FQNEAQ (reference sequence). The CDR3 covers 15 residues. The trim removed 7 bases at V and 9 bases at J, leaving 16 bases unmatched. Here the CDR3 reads CASTPDREGFGSYTF. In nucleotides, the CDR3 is TGTGCCAGCACCCCGGACAGGGAAGGGTTCGGGAGCTACACCTTC.

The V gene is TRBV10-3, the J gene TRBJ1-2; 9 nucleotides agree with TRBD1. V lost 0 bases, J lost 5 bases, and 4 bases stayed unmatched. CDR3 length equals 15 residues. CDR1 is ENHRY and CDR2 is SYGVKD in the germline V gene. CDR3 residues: CAISESRDRDYGYTF. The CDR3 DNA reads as TGTGCCATCAGTGAGTCGAGGGACAGGGATTATGGCTACACCTTC.

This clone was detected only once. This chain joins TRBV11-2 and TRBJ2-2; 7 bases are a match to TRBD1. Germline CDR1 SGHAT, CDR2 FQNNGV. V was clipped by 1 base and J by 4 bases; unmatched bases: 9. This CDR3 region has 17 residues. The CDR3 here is CASSLGLKGASTGELFF. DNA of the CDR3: TGTGCCAGCAGCTTAGGTCTAAAGGGGGCTAGCACCGGGGAGCTGTTTTTT.

The CDR3 loop reads CASSQGNGPSYEQYF. In DNA form, the CDR3 reads TGCGCCAGCAGCCAAGGAAATGGGCCCTCCTACGAGCAGTACTTC. The chain carries TRBV4-1 and TRBJ2-7; the D is unclear. The CDR3 consists of 15 residues. V dropped 1 base and J dropped 0 bases, with 10 bases sitting between them. Per the germline V gene, CDR1 is MGHRA and CDR2 is YSYEKL.

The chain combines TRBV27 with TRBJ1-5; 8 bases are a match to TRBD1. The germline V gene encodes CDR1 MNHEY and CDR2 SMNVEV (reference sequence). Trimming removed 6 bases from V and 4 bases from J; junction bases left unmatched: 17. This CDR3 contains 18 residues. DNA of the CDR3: TGTGCCAGCAGCCCCGGTAGGGCAGGGGGCAAGGGGAATCAGCCCCAGCATTTT. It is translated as CASSPGRAGGKGNQPQHF.

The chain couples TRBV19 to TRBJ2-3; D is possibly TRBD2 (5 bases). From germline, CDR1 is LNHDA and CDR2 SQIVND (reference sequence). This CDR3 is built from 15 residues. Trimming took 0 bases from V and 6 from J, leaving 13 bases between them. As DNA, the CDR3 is TGTGCCAGTAGTATAGATGCCCTAACTAGGGATACGCAGTATTTT. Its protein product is CASSIDALTRDTQYF.

The CDR3, as DNA: TGTGCCAGCAGCCACGGGACTAGCGGGTTCACCTACGAGCAGTACTTC. As protein: CASSHGTSGFTYEQYF. This chain joins TRBV5-6 and TRBJ2-7, with 12 positions matching TRBD2. Trimming took 4 bases from V and 2 from J; bases not matched to a gene: 7. The CDR3 loop spans 16 amino acids. Germline CDR1 SGHDT, CDR2 YYEEEE.